What follows are 28 T cell receptor beta chains derived from one specimen sequenced in a study of blood T cells in healthy people across ages. Combining a sample-barcoded 5' primer with a J-beta primer mix, a second PCR ran for about 7 to 11 cycles. From the 5' RACE reads, TCRdb called clonotypes with MiXCR, one entry per CDR3 protein. The sample consists of over 1,200,000 distinct CDR3 sequences, around 55% of them appearing once. Sequencing was carried out using blood. The receptors originated from a man aged 18 to 30 in good health.

The chain is built from TRBV20-1 and TRBJ2-1; 7 bases align to TRBD2. The germline V gene encodes CDR1 DFQATT and CDR2 SNEGSKA (reference sequence). The CDR3 has 13 amino acids. V was pared by 5 bases and J by 4 bases, with 5 bases of the junction left unmatched. DNA of the CDR3: TGCAGTGCTCGCGCGGGAGCTTACAATGAGCAGTTCTTC. Residues: CSARAGAYNEQFF.

This chain joins TRBV7-2 and TRBJ1-2, with 8 bases that match TRBD1. V lost 5 bases, J lost 6 bases, and 11 bases stayed unmatched. Germline-derived CDR1 and CDR2 are SGHTA and FQGNSA. The CDR3 covers 15 residues. The CDR3 nucleotides are TGTGCCAGCAGCCGGCGGGGACAGGCTTCGAATGGCTACACCTTC. Protein sequence: CASSRRGQASNGYTF.

The J gene is TRBJ2-7, the V gene TRBV12-3 or TRBV12-4; no definite D call. The CDR3 sequence is 13 residues long. Trimming stripped 6 bases from V and 7 bases from J, with 16 bases between. CDR3 sequence reads: CASSSTPSWEQYF. CDR3 nucleotide sequence: TGTGCCAGCAGCTCGACTCCCAGTTGGGAGCAGTACTTC.

This clonotype was counted a few times. The chain is built from TRBV29-1 and TRBJ2-7; TRBD1 aligns across 8 bases. Trimming took 4 bases from V and 6 from J; bases not matched to a gene: 8. Germline values: CDR1 SQVTM, CDR2 ANQGSEA. There are 13 residues in the CDR3. The CDR3 DNA reads as TGCAGCGTTGCGACAGGGGTACGGGGCGAGCAGTACTTC. Translated: CSVATGVRGEQYF.

V gene TRBV27 combines with J gene TRBJ2-3; 10 bases match TRBD2. Germline V gene lookup returns CDR1 MNHEY and CDR2 SMNVEV (reference sequence). CDR3 length: 17 amino acids. V trimming: 4 bases; J trimming: 4 bases; junction bases outside the gene matches: 11. CDR3: CASSSTSGGVIPDTQYF. The CDR3 DNA sequence: TGTGCCAGCAGTTCCACCAGCGGGGGGGTTATCCCAGATACGCAGTATTTT.

This clonotype was detected only a few times. J is TRBJ2-7 and V is TRBV20-1; D gene ambiguous. Germline assignment: CDR1 DFQATT and CDR2 SNEGSKA (reference sequence). CDR3 size: 11 residues. Trimming took 7 bases from V and 4 from J, leaving 11 bases between them. CDR3 nucleotides: TGCAGTGTGGGGATACTTTACGAGCAGTACTTC. This gives the protein CSVGILYEQYF.

The table lists this clonotype with a few counts. The chain carries TRBV5-5 and TRBJ2-5; TRBD2 aligns across 7 bases. The CDR3 extends over 14 amino acids. Looked up from germline, CDR1 is SGHKS and CDR2 is YYEKEE (reference sequence). Trimming took 3 bases from V and 4 from J; bases not matched to a gene: 6. The CDR3: CASSWGGIGETQYF. CDR3 DNA sequence: TGTGCCAGCAGCTGGGGAGGGATCGGAGAGACCCAGTACTTC.

The table lists this clonotype with a few counts. The gene calls are TRBV25-1 and TRBJ2-1; D tentatively reads TRBD1 or TRBD2 (5 bases each). The end of the DNA aligns better with TRBJ2-7, so the J call may be wrong. Per germline, CDR1 MGHDK and CDR2 SYGVNS. The CDR3 has 12 amino acids. The CDR3 reads CASRAGTGEQYF. Here the CDR3 DNA reads TGTGCCAGCAGAGCAGGGACGGGGGAGCAGTACTTC.

This clonotype has a handful of counts. The chain links TRBV5-1 to TRBJ2-1, with D perhaps given as TRBD1 or TRBD2 (5 bases each). The CDR3 runs to 15 residues. The germline CDR1 and CDR2 sequences are SGHRS and YFSETQ. Trimming took 1 base from V and 5 from J, leaving 13 bases between them. CDR3 sequence (DNA): TGCGCCAGCAGCTTGCTAGAGGGGTTTCACAATGAGCAGTTCTTC. The encoded protein is CASSLLEGFHNEQFF. The full variable domain, in which reference TRBV5-1 and TRBJ2-1 provide the parts outside the CDR3, is KAGVTQTPRYLIKTRGQQVTLSCSPISGHRSVSWYQQTPGQGLQFLFEYFSETQRNKGNFPGRFSGRQFSNSRSEMNVSTLELGDSALYLCASSLLEGFHNEQFFGPGTRLTVL.

This clonotype was seen a handful of times. V is TRBV4-3 and J is TRBJ2-1; D ambiguous. Germline assignment: CDR1 LGHNA and CDR2 YSLEER. The ends were cut back, 0 bases at V and 0 bases at J, with 9 bases in the middle. CDR3 size: 16 residues. The CDR3 sequence is CASSQEGSVSYNEQFF. CDR3 sequence (DNA): TGCGCCAGCAGCCAAGAAGGCAGTGTCTCCTACAATGAGCAGTTCTTC.

This clonotype was detected only a few times. J is TRBJ2-4 and V is TRBV4-1; D is possibly TRBD1 or TRBD2 (5 bases each). V lost 3 bases and J 7 bases, leaving 13 bases between the germline ends. Germline CDR1 reads MGHRA; CDR2 reads YSYEKL. The CDR3 has 14 residues. CDR3 protein: CASSQGDGPNIQYF. The CDR3 region has the DNA TGCGCCAGCAGCCAGGGGGACGGTCCGAACATTCAGTACTTC.

This clonotype showed up just a few times. The chain is built from TRBV12-3 or TRBV12-4 and TRBJ2-1, with TRBD1 as a possible D gene (5 bases). V lost 6 bases to trimming and J lost 7 bases, with 16 bases between them. The CDR3 loop spans 14 amino acids. The CDR3 sequence is CASRGEENPNEQFF. The CDR3 region has the DNA TGTGCCAGCAGAGGGGAAGAAAACCCGAATGAGCAGTTCTTC.

CDR3 in amino acids: CASSLRLGVSYEQYF. The CDR3 nucleotides are TGTGCCAGCAGTTTACGTTTGGGGGTCTCCTACGAGCAGTACTTC. This chain connects TRBV27 to TRBJ2-4, with D perhaps being TRBD1 or TRBD2 (5 bases each). Matching the DNA end better, TRBJ2-7 makes the J call doubtful. The CDR3 has 15 amino acids. Per germline, CDR1 MNHEY and CDR2 SMNVEV (reference sequence).

The genes are TRBV6-1 and TRBJ1-2; TRBD1 matches 7 bases. V shed 1 base and J 4 bases; nucleotides not matched to a gene: 12. The CDR3 runs 17 residues. CDR1 MNHNS and CDR2 SASEGT come from the germline V gene. CDR3 bases: TGTGCCAGCAGTGAAGTTGGGACAGCGGGGACGGCCTATGGCTACACCTTC. It encodes CASSEVGTAGTAYGYTF.

In this sample, this clonotype turned up once. DNA of the CDR3: TGTGCCAGCAGCGCCTTTCCTCCGGGACTAGCGTCCACCTACAATGAGCAGTTCTTC. It yields the protein CASSAFPPGLASTYNEQFF. The chain joins TRBV9 to TRBJ2-1, with TRBD2 identical over 10 bases. This CDR3 is built from 19 residues. Germline V gene data show CDR1 as SGDLS and CDR2 as YYNGEE. The trim removed 3 bases at V and 2 bases at J, leaving 14 bases unmatched.

This clonotype was picked up a small number of times. This sequence joins TRBV3-1 and TRBJ1-5; D ambiguous. Trimming removed 0 bases from V and 0 bases from J, with 3 bases in between. Germline V gives CDR1 LGHDT, CDR2 YNNKEL (reference sequence). This CDR3 has 14 residues. DNA of the CDR3: TGTGCCAGCAGCCAAGATCATAGCAATCAGCCCCAGCATTTT. Translating it yields CASSQDHSNQPQHF.

The chain employs TRBV5-1 and TRBJ2-1; 7 bases are shared with TRBD1. CDR1 SGHRS and CDR2 YFSETQ come from the germline V gene. V shed 0 bases and J 6 bases; nucleotides not matched to a gene: 3. The CDR3 covers 14 residues. DNA of the CDR3: TGCGCCAGCAGCTTGGATGACAGGGTCAATGAGCAGTTCTTC. The encoded protein is CASSLDDRVNEQFF.

The rearrangement links TRBV29-1 to TRBJ1-2; D uncertain. CDR1 and CDR2 from the germline V gene are SQVTM and ANQGSEA. The CDR3 has 12 amino acids. With 6 bases removed from V and 8 bases from J, the gap between germline ends came to 16 bases. This CDR3 reads CSVPQSPEGYTF. Here the CDR3 DNA reads TGCAGCGTGCCTCAGAGTCCTGAAGGCTACACCTTC.

V gene TRBV7-8 combines with J gene TRBJ1-5; D unclear. Trimming left V 5 bases short and J 1 base short, with 12 bases between. The CDR3 covers 15 residues. Germline V CDR1 and CDR2: SGHVS, FQNEAQ. The CDR3 sequence: CASSPAGRSNQPQHF. DNA of the CDR3: TGTGCCAGCAGCCCAGCAGGCCGGAGCAATCAGCCCCAGCATTTT.

Only a few counts were recorded for this clonotype. The rearrangement uses TRBV29-1 and TRBJ2-7; D unresolved. This CDR3 contains 12 residues. Trimming left V 4 bases short and J 2 bases short, with 9 bases between. Germline values: CDR1 SQVTM, CDR2 ANQGSEA. The CDR3 region has the DNA TGCAGCGTTGCCCTGGGCGCCTACGAGCAGTACTTC. Protein: CSVALGAYEQYF.

The rearrangement links TRBV7-8 to TRBJ1-5; 7 bases map to TRBD1. The CDR3 has 17 amino acids. The junction had 10 bases not matched to a gene; V was cut back by 4 bases and J by 1 base. The germline CDR1 and CDR2 sequences are SGHVS and FQNEAQ. The CDR3 bases are TGTGCCAGCAGCTGGGACCTATTGGACAGGAGCAATCAGCCCCAGCATTTT. It yields the protein CASSWDLLDRSNQPQHF.

This clonotype was detected only a few times. The gene calls are TRBV11-2 and TRBJ2-5; D is perhaps TRBD1 (6 bases). The length of the CDR3 is 15 residues. Trimming removed 9 bases at V and 2 bases at J, with 19 bases between. Germline V gives CDR1 SGHAT, CDR2 FQNNGV. CDR3: CASSRTAGAQETQYF. The CDR3 nucleotides read TGTGCCAGTAGTCGTACGGCAGGGGCGCAAGAGACCCAGTACTTC.

Comments on this clonotype: Germline and junction disagree at one end, which may indicate a read error. V is TRBV20-1 and J is TRBJ2-3, with a tentative D call TRBD1 (6 bases). This CDR3 has 13 residues. The germline CDR1 and CDR2 sequences are DFQATT and SNEGSKA (reference sequence). CDR3 nucleotides: TGCAGTGCTAGTAGCGCAGGGGCAGATACGCGGTATTTT. It specifies CSASSAGADTRYF.

J is TRBJ2-2 and V is TRBV5-1; 7 bases agree with TRBD2. V trimming: 2 bases; J trimming: 2 bases; junction bases outside the gene matches: 6. This CDR3 is 16 amino acids long. Germline CDR1 reads SGHRS; CDR2 reads YFSETQ. The CDR3 DNA follows: TGCGCCAGCAGCTTATCTAGCGGACGAAACACCGGGGAGCTGTTTTTT. It encodes CASSLSSGRNTGELFF.

The chain links TRBV29-1 to TRBJ2-1; TRBD2 agrees at 7 bases. CDR1 and CDR2 from the germline V gene are SQVTM and ANQGSEA. V shed 4 bases, J shed 9 bases, and the junction held 9 bases outside the gene matches. The CDR3 loop spans 13 amino acids. This CDR3 is CSVVGGSEGEQFF. In nucleotides, the CDR3 is TGCAGCGTTGTAGGCGGGAGCGAGGGTGAGCAGTTCTTC.

The chain uses TRBV27 and TRBJ2-7; the D gene is possibly TRBD2 (5 bases). This CDR3 contains 14 residues. Between the trimmed V and J ends, which lost 8 bases and 0 bases, there was a span of 14 bases. Per germline, CDR1 MNHEY and CDR2 SMNVEV (reference sequence). The CDR3 bases are TGTGCCAGCTCGAGGGCAGCTCTCTCCTACGAGCAGTACTTC. Its translation: CASSRAALSYEQYF.

V gene TRBV4-1 combines with J gene TRBJ2-5; possibly TRBD2 for D (6 bases). This CDR3 is built from 16 residues. Germline V gene sequence: CDR1 MGHRA, CDR2 YSYEKL. Trimming removed 0 bases from V and 11 bases from J, with 22 bases in between. Here the CDR3 reads CASSQDSGLSTDTQYF. CDR3 DNA sequence: TGCGCCAGCAGCCAAGATAGCGGACTCAGCACAGATACGCAGTACTTC.

J is TRBJ1-2 and V is TRBV5-6; tentatively, D is TRBD1 (6 bases). CDR3 length: 13 amino acids. Trimming removed 2 bases at V and 7 bases at J, with 12 bases between. CDR1 is SGHDT and CDR2 is YYEEEE in the germline V gene. The CDR3 bases are TGTGCCAGCAGCTTCGCGGGGGCAGGTGGCTACACCTTC. Translated: CASSFAGAGGYTF.